This T cell receptor (beta chain) was observed in a study of blood T cell repertoires in COVID-19 (TCRdb year 2020). Broadly, across the study: Collaborator samples came from the United States, Italy and Spain and covered acute and convalescent phases of COVID-19. The material from the prospective study consisted of cDNA or gDNA derived from T cells, B-cell-depleted T cells, or PBMCs. The dataset comprised deeply sampled blood TCRbeta repertoires from subjects exposed to, actively infected with, or recovered from COVID-19. The repertoires were released in a freely available public database meant as a resource for research on the immune response to SARS-CoV-2. Samples were obtained from the ongoing ImmuneRACE study (first 160 participants) and from over a thousand subjects provided by 6 global collaborators. A de-identified subject ID, COVID-19 status, age in years and sex were almost always included in the sample metadata. HLA class I and class II types, where available, came from metadata supplied by the sample provider rather than from assay-based typing. Results the study describes overall, beyond this receptor: How much clinical and demographic metadata was included differed by source and by participant, and the metadata was provided uncurated.

The immunoSEQ Assay, a bias-controlled multiplex PCR, was used to amplify TCRbeta CDR3 regions from genomic DNA. Concerning the study's data processing: Nucleated cell counts per sample were estimated from amplification of reference gene primers within the assay. To quantify the absolute abundance of each unique TCRbeta CDR3 rearrangement, sequence reads were collapsed and filtered. For each sample, productive Simpson clonality was calculated by taking the square root of Simpson's diversity index across productive rearrangements. In its TCRdb copy, this immuneACCESS table keeps in-frame sequences only and misses some clones. Where compared with another copy, unresolved V genes explain less than half of these, and the others have no known cause. V, J and clone size are those of that table, while D and trimming were read from the DNA. Recorded for this sample are nearly 250,000 clones; 86% of them occurred a single time. The biggest ten clones account for about 1.6% of the sample.

A second Seattle source provided samples from volunteer blood donors who had recovered from COVID-19. Collaborating institutions collected whole blood in K2EDTA tubes following their own protocols. For TCRbeta analysis, collaborators shipped samples as frozen whole blood, isolated PBMCs, or DNA extracted from either of those sample types. With respect to this clone: The antigen it binds to is not known. Base quality data are lacking; no much larger clone is found one base away.

The CDR3 numbers 18 residues from cysteine through phenylalanine. This entry keeps only the CDR3 DNA: 54 bases, framed from base 1. V has 2 bases trimmed and J has 4 bases trimmed; junction bases matching no gene number 11. CDR1 and CDR2, per the germline V gene, are ENHRY and SYGVKD. The chain employs TRBV10-3 and TRBJ2-3, with 11 bases aligning to TRBD2. The sequencing sample was made of peripheral blood. The clonotype was recovered from a woman aged 60 to 75 who had recovered from COVID-19. The CDR3 protein sequence reads: CAISEGSRASGRSDTQYF. The DNA sequence reads TGTGCCATCAGTGAGGGCAGTAGGGCTAGCGGGAGGTCAGATACGCAGTATTTT.